Below, one T cell receptor beta chain is given with its context. These data are taken from a study of siplizumab effects on memory and regulatory T cells. The data were produced by immunoSEQ multiplex PCR, yet TCRdb's version contains in-frame clones alone and is incomplete. The sample shows tens of thousands of clones, 75% to 95% of them seen only once. The germline V gene has CDR1 PRHDT and CDR2 FYEKMQ (reference sequence). This CDR3 spans 12 amino acids. The sequence was obtained from a human donor in good health. The sample consisted of CD8+ T cells sorted from blood. The chain recombines TRBV13 with TRBJ2-7, with D uncertain. The assigned J gene may be wrong: the sequence end matches TRBJ2-5 better. The CDR3 loop reads CASSPGWETQYF. The CDR3 bases are TGTGCCAGCAGCCCGGGCTGGGAGACCCAGTACTTC.